Sequencing of this T cell receptor beta chain was carried out in a study of T cells in Graves' hyperthyroidism and ophthalmopathy. The CDR3 regions of TCR beta were amplified from RNA transcripts. In the first-round RT-PCR of the TCR CDR3, the HTBI primer set was used. TCRdb independently ran MiXCR on the multiplex PCR reads; one entry per CDR3 protein. Of some 150,000 distinct CDR3 sequences listed, roughly a fifth were seen once; the top ten hold 60% to 70%. The ends lost 1 base at V and 4 bases at J; junction bases unmatched: 7. The CDR3 contains 16 residues. Looked up from germline, CDR1 is MNHEY and CDR2 is SMNVEV (reference sequence). PBMCs were sourced from approximately 9.3 ml fresh peripheral blood. This clonotype was detected only a few times.

The sequence was collected from a woman aged 45-65 years with Graves' hyperthyroidism that later progressed to Graves' ophthalmopathy. Sample: blood. The chain links TRBV27 to TRBJ2-1, with TRBD2 identical over 7 bases. The CDR3 DNA follows: TGTGCCAGCAGTTTATACGGTCTAGCGGCTTACAATGAGCAGTTCTTC. This gives the protein CASSLYGLAAYNEQFF.